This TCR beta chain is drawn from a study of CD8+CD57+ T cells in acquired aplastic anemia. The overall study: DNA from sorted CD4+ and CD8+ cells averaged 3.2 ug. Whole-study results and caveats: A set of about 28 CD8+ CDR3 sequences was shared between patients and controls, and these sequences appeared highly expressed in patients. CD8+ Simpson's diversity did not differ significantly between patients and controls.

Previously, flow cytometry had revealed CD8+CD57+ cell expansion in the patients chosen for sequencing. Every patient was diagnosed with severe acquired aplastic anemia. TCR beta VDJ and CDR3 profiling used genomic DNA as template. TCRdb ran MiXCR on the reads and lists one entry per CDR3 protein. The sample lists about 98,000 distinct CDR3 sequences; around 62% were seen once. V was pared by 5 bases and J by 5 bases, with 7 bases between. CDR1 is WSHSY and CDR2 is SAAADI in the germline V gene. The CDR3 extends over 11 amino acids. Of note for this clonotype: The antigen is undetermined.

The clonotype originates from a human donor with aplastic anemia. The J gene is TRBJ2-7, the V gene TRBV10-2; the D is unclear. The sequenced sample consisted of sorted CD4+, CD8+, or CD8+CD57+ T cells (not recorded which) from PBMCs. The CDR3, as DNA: TGCGCCAGCAGTTCAGCAAACGAGCAGTACTTC. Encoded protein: CASSSANEQYF.